This record concerns one TCR beta chain sequence. Its specificity is unknown. This sample is drawn from a study of graft-versus-host responses after intestinal transplantation. Overall study: Recipients obtained multivisceral, liver-intestinal, or isolated intestinal transplants. Induction with anti-thymocyte globulin, then tacrolimus and steroids for roughly three years, was given to all recipients. Study conclusions and caveats: Peak circulating GvH clone levels tracked with early post-transplant HvG declines. Investigators detected GvH clones in recipient marrow, with some emerging earlier in ileum or blood.

The method was immunoSEQ multiplex PCR; TCRdb's version includes in-frame clones alone and lacks a portion of them. The data contain more than 65,000 clones, 85% to 95% of them singletons. The CDR3 length is 14 residues. Trimming at V came to 2 bases and at J to 4 bases, leaving 5 bases not matched to a gene. Germline V gene lookup returns CDR1 SGHNT and CDR2 YYREEE (reference sequence). Sequences were derived from unstimulated CD8+ T cells sorted from spleen or lymph node cells, sampled before transplant. The clonotype originates from a human donor who was the organ donor for an intestinal transplant. The rearrangement links TRBV5-4 to TRBJ2-7; TRBD1 matches 8 bases. The CDR3 nucleotides are TGTGCCAGCAGCTTCAGACAGGGGAGGTACGAGCAGTACTTC. It is translated as CASSFRQGRYEQYF. Full variable domain (rest looked up from reference TRBV5-4 and TRBJ2-7): ETGVTQSPTHLIKTRGQQVTLRCSSQSGHNTVSWYQQALGQGPQFIFQYYREEENGRGNFPPRFSGLQFPNYSSELNVNALELDDSALYLCASSFRQGRYEQYFGPGTRLTVT.